A selection of T cell receptor beta chains follows, all from one sample in a study of blood T cell repertoires in COVID-19. Clones were read by immunoSEQ multiplex PCR, and TCRdb kept only the in-frame ones, dropping some. The sample yields some 200,000 clones, approximately 86% seen once. Sequenced sample: PBMCs or T cells enriched from blood (not recorded which). These receptors all come from a woman aged 55-75 years with acute COVID-19. Each CDR3 is given without its conserved first and last residue. The order of the fields is V gene, J gene, D gene, CDR3 protein. The D gene is left open where the match is weak.

TRBV3-1/TRBV3-2	TRBJ2-3	TRBD2	ASTTLAGGADTQY
TRBV6-5	TRBJ2-7	TRBD2	ASSPLAGGSYEQY
TRBV30	TRBJ2-3	TRBD2	AWSVPRLAATDTQY
TRBV27	TRBJ1-1	.	ASSFTGMNTEAF
TRBV29-1	TRBJ2-2	TRBD1	SVGQGANTGELF
TRBV7-6	TRBJ2-2	TRBD2	ASSFRLAGDRGELF
TRBV7-9	TRBJ1-4	.	ASSRDFNLATNEKLF
TRBV7-8	TRBJ1-1	.	ASSPTVNTEAF
TRBV20-1	TRBJ1-4	.	SARSGEKLF
TRBV7-2	TRBJ1-5	.	ASSTQGHSNQPQH
TRBV27	TRBJ1-6	TRBD1	ASSIDRVRASPLH
TRBV27	TRBJ2-3	TRBD1	ASRWDRGPDTQY
TRBV5-1	TRBJ2-7	.	ASSLLVQGGYEQY
TRBV27	TRBJ2-1	TRBD2	ASSLIAGRNNEQF
TRBV30	TRBJ1-2	TRBD1	ACLGQGGFNYGYT
TRBV5-1	TRBJ1-5	TRBD1	ASSLFPGQGFNQPQH
TRBV12-5	TRBJ1-3	.	ASGLVPSGGRGNTIY
TRBV4-3	TRBJ2-5	.	ASRLILNPKETQY
TRBV9	TRBJ1-4	TRBD1	ASSGGQVDEKLF
TRBV6-2/TRBV6-3	TRBJ1-1	.	ASSFRLQGNTEAF
TRBV5-1	TRBJ2-1	TRBD2	ASSKGLAGGYNEQF
TRBV2	TRBJ2-7	.	ASSNRASEQY
TRBV13	TRBJ2-1	TRBD1	ASSSGGTGIREERMNEQF
TRBV19	TRBJ1-1	.	ASAQERWPTEAF
TRBV12-3/TRBV12-4	TRBJ2-3	.	ASSLPSTDTQY
TRBV19	TRBJ2-1	TRBD2	ASTPGTSANEQF
TRBV19	TRBJ1-1	.	ASIQLGLREAF
TRBV6-2/TRBV6-3	TRBJ1-3	.	ASSDPPADSPPRNTIY
TRBV7-2	TRBJ2-7	TRBD2	ASTPWEGLTYEQY
TRBV7-9	TRBJ2-7	TRBD2	ASGLAGDSGEQY
TRBV4-3	TRBJ2-2	TRBD2	ASSQDGRGGNTGELF
TRBV12-3/TRBV12-4	TRBJ1-1	.	ASLLSEAF
TRBV6-1	TRBJ2-2	TRBD1	ASSKDRDRGIGELF
TRBV12-5	TRBJ1-2	.	ASAGTGGYYGYT
TRBV10-3	TRBJ1-4	.	AIRGDINEKLF
TRBV30	TRBJ1-3	.	AWSNRENTIY
TRBV4-3	TRBJ2-1	.	ASSRSGTQYNEQF
TRBV4-1	TRBJ2-5	TRBD2	ASSPGLAGQETQY
TRBV7-2	TRBJ1-5	.	ASSERQSQPQH
TRBV28	TRBJ2-7	.	ASSPGDLSYEQY
TRBV28	TRBJ2-3	TRBD2	ASSPPPGLRAQY
TRBV11-2	TRBJ1-2	TRBD1	ASSLGGQGYGYT
TRBV18	TRBJ1-5	TRBD1	ASSPPGTDPRYSNQPQH
TRBV24-1	TRBJ2-2	TRBD1	ATSEPGGDGELF
TRBV7-2	TRBJ2-5	.	ASSLGEGTQY
TRBV29-1	TRBJ2-2	TRBD2	SVEDPKAGGGTGELF
TRBV7-2	TRBJ2-5	.	ASSLGSVLETQY
TRBV5-4	TRBJ1-1	TRBD1	ASSGDRGYTEAF
TRBV15	TRBJ2-1	.	ATSRGALYEQF
TRBV19	TRBJ1-1	TRBD1	ASSWTGGMNTEAF
TRBV12-5	TRBJ1-1	TRBD1	ASGLPGGQASEAF
TRBV27	TRBJ2-3	.	ASRRLALTDTQY
TRBV28	TRBJ1-3	TRBD1	ASSPGTGPGNTIY